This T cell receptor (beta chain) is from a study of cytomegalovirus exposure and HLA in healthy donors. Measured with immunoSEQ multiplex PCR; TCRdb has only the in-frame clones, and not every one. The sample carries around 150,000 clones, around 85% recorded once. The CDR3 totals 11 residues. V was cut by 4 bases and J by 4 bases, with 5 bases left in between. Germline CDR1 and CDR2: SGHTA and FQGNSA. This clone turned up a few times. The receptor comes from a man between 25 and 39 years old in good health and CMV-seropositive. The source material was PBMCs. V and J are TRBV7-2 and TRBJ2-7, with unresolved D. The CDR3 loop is CASSSRYEQYF. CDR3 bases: TGTGCCAGCAGCTCCCGGTACGAGCAGTACTTC.